Listed below are T cell receptor beta chains from one sample, sequenced in a study of T-cell reconstitution after alpha-beta-depleted transplantation in children. TCRdb fed the PCR reads into MiXCR, producing one record per CDR3 protein. The sample has almost 600,000 distinct CDR3 sequences; around 27% are singletons. The sequences come from PBMCs, collected before TCRalphabeta/CD19-depleted stem cell transplant. The receptors shown here come from a boy in the first two years of life with Wiskott-Aldrich syndrome, due to receive a stem cell transplant. CDR3s include the opening cysteine and the closing phenylalanine or tryptophan. Size values are once, few and many counts, or a class for expanded clones, and some rows have none.

j_call clone_size v_call cdr3_aa
TRBJ2-1 NA TRBV9 CASSVVGRASNEQFF
TRBJ2-1 NA TRBV20-1 CSASQGAEDNEQFF
TRBJ1-5 few TRBV12-3/TRBV12-4 CASSSGQLNQPQHF
TRBJ2-7 few TRBV15 CATSREGSLAGSYEQYF
TRBJ2-7 few TRBV12-3/TRBV12-4 CASSLGGITYEQYF
TRBJ1-5 few TRBV28 CASSLSQTGGQPQHF
TRBJ2-3 NA TRBV3-1 CASRDRSGSTDTQYF
TRBJ2-1 once TRBV14 CASSQDRTGNEQFF
TRBJ2-1 NA TRBV5-1 CASSLAPTSGRGSYNEQFF
TRBJ2-3 NA TRBV6-1 CASKTGLAAMGQYF